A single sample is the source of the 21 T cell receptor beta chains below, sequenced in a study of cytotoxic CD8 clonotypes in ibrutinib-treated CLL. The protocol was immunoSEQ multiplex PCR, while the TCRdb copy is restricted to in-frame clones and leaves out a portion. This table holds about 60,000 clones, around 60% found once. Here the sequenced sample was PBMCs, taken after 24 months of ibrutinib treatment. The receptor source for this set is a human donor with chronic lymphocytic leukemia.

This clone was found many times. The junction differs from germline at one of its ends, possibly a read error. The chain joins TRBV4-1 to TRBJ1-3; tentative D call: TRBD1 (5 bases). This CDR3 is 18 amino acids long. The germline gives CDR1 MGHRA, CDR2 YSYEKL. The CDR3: CASSQDRGDSATGNTIYF. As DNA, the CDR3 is TGCGCCAGCAGTCAAGATCGGGGGGACTCGGCAACTGGAAACACCATATATTTT.

The CDR3 protein is CAWSGLGDTQYF. The CDR3 DNA is TGTGCCTGGAGTGGGCTAGGGGATACGCAGTATTTT. The chain recombines TRBV30 with TRBJ2-3; no clear D gene. Trimming stripped 1 base from V and 6 bases from J, with 8 bases between. The CDR3 is 12 residues long. Per the germline V gene, CDR1 is GTSNPN and CDR2 is SVGIG (reference sequence).

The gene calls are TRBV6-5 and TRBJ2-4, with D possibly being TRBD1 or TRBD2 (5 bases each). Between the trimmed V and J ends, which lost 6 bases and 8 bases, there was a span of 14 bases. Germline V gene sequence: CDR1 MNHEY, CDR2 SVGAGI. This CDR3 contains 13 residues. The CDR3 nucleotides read TGTGCCAGCAGCTCCGGGGACCGGGACATTCAGTACTTC. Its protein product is CASSSGDRDIQYF.

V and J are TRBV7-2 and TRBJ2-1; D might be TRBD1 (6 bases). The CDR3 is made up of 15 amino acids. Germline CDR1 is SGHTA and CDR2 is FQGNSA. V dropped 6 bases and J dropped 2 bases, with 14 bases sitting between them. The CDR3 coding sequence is TGTGCCAGCAGTGGAGGACAGCTCACCTACAATGAGCAGTTCTTC. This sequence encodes CASSGGQLTYNEQFF. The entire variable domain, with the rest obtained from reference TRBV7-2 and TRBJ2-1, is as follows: GAGVSQSPSNKVTEKGKDVELRCDPISGHTALYWYRQSLGQGLEFLIYFQGNSAPDKSGLPSDRFSAERTGGSVSTLTIQRTQQEDSAVYLCASSGGQLTYNEQFFGPGTRLTVL.

This CDR3 is CASSFLGQKPDEQYV. CDR3 DNA sequence: TGTGCCAGCAGCTTCCTAGGACAGAAACCGGACGAGCAGTACGTC. The gene calls are TRBV11-2 and TRBJ2-7; the D gene is possibly TRBD1 (6 bases). Germline values: CDR1 SGHAT, CDR2 FQNNGV. Trimming left V 3 bases short and J 5 bases short, with 17 bases between. This CDR3 is built from 15 residues.

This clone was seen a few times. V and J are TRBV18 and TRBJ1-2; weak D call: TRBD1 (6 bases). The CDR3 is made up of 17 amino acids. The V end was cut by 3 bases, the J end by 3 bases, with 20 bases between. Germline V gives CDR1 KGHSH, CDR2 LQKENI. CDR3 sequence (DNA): TGTGCCAGCTCACCGGTCCCGTTATCGGGGGCCGACTATGGCTACACCTTC. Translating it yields CASSPVPLSGADYGYTF.

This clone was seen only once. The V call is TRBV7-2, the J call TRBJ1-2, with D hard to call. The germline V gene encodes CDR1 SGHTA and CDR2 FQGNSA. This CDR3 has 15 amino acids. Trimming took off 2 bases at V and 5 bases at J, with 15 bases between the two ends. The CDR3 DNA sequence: TGTGCCAGCAGCTTAAATGGGCAAGGCTGGTATGGCTACACCTTC. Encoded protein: CASSLNGQGWYGYTF.

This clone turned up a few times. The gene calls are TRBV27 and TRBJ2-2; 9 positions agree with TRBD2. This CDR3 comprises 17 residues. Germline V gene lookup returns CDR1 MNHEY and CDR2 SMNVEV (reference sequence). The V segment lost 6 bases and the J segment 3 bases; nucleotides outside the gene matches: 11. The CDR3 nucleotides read TGTGCCAGCAGACTATCCTGGGCGGGAGGGTACACCGGGGAGCTGTTTTTT. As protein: CASRLSWAGGYTGELFF.

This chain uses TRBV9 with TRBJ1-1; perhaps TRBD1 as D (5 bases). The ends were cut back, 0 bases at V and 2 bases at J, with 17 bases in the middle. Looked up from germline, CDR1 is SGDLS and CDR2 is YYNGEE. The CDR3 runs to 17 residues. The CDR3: CASSVGGWGVKNTEAFF. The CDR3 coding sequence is TGTGCCAGCAGCGTAGGAGGATGGGGGGTCAAAAACACTGAAGCTTTCTTT.

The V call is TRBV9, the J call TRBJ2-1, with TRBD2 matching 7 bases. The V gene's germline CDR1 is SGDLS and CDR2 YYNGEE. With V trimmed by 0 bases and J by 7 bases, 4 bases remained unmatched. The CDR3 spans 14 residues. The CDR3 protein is CASSVVRGWNEQFF. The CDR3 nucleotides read TGTGCCAGCAGCGTAGTGCGGGGGTGGAATGAGCAGTTCTTC.

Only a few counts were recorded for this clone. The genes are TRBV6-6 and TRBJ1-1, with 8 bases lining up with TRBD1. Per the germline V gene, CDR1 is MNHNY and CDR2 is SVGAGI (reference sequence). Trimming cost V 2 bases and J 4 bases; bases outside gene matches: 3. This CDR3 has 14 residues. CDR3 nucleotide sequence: TGTGCCAGCAGTTACGCCAGGGGGCCCACTGAAGCTTTCTTT. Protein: CASSYARGPTEAFF.

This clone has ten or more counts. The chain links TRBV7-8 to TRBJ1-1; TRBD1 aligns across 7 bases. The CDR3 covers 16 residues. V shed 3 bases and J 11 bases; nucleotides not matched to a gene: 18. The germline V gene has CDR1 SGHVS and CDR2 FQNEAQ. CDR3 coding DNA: TGTGCCAGCAGCTTCGCCGGGACAGCGAACCTAGGACTGGCTTTCTTT. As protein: CASSFAGTANLGLAFF.

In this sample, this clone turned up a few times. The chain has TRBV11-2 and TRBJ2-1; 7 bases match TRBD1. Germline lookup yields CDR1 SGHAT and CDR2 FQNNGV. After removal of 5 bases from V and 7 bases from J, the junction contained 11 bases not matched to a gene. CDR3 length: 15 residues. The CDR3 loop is CASSPMRGPGNEQFF. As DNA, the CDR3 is TGTGCCAGCAGCCCCATGAGGGGGCCAGGGAATGAGCAGTTCTTC.

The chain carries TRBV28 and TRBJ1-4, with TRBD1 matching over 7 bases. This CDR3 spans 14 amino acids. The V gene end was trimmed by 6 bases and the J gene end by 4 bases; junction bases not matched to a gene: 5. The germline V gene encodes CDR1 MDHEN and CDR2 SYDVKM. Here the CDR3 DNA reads TGTGCCAGCAGCCCCGGGACAGTTAATGAAAAACTGTTTTTT. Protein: CASSPGTVNEKLFF.

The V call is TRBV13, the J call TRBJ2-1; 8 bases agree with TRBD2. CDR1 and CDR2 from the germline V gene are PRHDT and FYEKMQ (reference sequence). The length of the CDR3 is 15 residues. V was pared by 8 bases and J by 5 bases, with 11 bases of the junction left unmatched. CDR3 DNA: TGTGCCAGCGCTGACTCACTAGCGGCCCACAATGAGCAGTTCTTC. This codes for CASADSLAAHNEQFF.

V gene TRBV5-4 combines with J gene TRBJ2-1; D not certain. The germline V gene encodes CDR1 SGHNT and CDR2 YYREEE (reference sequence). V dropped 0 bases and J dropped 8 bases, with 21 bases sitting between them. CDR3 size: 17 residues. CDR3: CASSLDPNAASSYEQFF. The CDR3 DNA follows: TGTGCCAGCAGCTTGGATCCCAATGCGGCTTCTTCGTATGAGCAGTTCTTC.

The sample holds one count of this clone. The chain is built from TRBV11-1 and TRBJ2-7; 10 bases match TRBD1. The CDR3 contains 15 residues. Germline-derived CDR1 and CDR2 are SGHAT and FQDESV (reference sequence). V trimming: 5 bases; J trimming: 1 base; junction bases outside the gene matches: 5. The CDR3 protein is CASSTRDRGSYEQYF. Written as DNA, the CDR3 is TGTGCCAGCAGCACCCGGGACAGGGGTTCCTACGAGCAGTACTTC.

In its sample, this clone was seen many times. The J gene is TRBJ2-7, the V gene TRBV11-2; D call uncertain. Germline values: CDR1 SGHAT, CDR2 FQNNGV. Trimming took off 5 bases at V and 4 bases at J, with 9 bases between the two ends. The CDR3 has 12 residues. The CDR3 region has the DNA TGTGCCAGCAGCCCGCGACCGTACGAGCAGTACTTC. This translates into CASSPRPYEQYF. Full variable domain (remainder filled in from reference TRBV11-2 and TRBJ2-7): EAGVAQSPRYKIIEKRQSVAFWCNPISGHATLYWYQQILGQGPKLLIQFQNNGVVDDSQLPKDRFSAERLKGVDSTLKIQPAKLEDSAVYLCASSPRPYEQYFGPGTRLTVT.

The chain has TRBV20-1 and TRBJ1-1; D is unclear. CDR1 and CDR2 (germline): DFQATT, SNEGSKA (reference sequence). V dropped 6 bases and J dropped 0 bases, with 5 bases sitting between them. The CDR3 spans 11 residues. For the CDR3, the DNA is TGCAGTGCATGGATGAACACTGAAGCTTTCTTT. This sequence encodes CSAWMNTEAFF.

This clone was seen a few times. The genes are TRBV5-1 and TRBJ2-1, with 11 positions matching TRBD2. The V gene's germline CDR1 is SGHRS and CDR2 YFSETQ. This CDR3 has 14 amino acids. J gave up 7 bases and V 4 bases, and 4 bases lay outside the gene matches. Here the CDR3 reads CASSPLAGVNEQFF. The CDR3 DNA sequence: TGCGCCAGCAGCCCACTAGCGGGAGTGAATGAGCAGTTCTTC.

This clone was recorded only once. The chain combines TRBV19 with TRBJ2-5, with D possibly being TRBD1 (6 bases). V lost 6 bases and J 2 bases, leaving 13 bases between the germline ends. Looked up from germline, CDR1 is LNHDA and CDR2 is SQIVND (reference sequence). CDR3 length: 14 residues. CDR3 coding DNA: TGTGCCAGTAGCCGCCGGGACACTCAAGAGACCCAGTACTTC. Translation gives CASSRRDTQETQYF.